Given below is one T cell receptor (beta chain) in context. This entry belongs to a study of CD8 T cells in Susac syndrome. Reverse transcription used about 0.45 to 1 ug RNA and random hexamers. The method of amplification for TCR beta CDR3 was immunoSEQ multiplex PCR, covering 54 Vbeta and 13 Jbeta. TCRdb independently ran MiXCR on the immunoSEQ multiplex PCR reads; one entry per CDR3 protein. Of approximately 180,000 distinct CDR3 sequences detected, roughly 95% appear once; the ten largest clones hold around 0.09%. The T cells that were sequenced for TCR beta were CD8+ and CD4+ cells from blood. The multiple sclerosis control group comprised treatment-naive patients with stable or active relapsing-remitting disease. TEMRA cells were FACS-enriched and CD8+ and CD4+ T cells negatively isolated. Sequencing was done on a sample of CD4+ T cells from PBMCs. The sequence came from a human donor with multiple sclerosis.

The CDR3 DNA is TGTGCCAGCAGTCCGGGACAAGTAGTCACTGAAGCTTTCTTT. Protein product: CASSPGQVVTEAFF. This chain joins TRBV12-3 or TRBV12-4 and TRBJ1-1, with D maybe TRBD1 (6 bases). The V and J ends lost 5 bases and 4 bases respectively, with 14 bases between them. CDR3 length: 14 amino acids.